This T cell receptor beta chain is drawn from a study of blood T cell repertoires in COVID-19. Overall study context: Sites across the United States, Italy and Spain contributed samples from acute and convalescent COVID-19. PBMCs, B-cell-depleted T cells, or T cells provided the cDNA or gDNA that made up the material.

In the original processing: Nucleated cell number was recorded as an estimate derived from reference gene primer amplification. Using immunoSEQ multiplex PCR, the repertoire was profiled, and TCRdb retains in-frame clones only, with some absent. That table is the source of V, J and clone size, and D and trimming were worked out from the DNA. The table shows 220,000 or so clones, with around 85% occurring only once. The V end was cut by 2 bases, the J end by 10 bases, with 21 bases between. This CDR3 has 16 amino acids. Sequences were obtained from PBMCs or T cells enriched from blood (not recorded which). The clonotype originates from a woman between 40 and 55 years old with acute COVID-19. The chain joins TRBV23-1 to TRBJ2-1; tentative D call: TRBD1 (5 bases). Being an ORF, TRBV23-1 has a function that is uncertain. Written as DNA, the CDR3 is TGCGCCAGCAGTCAAGCATCAGAGCCAAAGGGGTGGGAGCAGTTCTTC. Translated, it gives CASSQASEPKGWEQFF.